The entry that follows covers one T cell receptor (beta chain) sequence. The data belong to a study of blood T cell repertoires in COVID-19. The wider study: There were acute and convalescent COVID-19 samples, and they came from the United States, Italy and Spain.

V was pared by 9 bases and J by 8 bases, with 9 bases of the junction left unmatched. In germline, CDR1 is MDHEN, CDR2 SYDVKM. The CDR3 has 13 residues. Source study methods: Amplification from reference gene primers served as the basis for estimated nucleated cell counts. Using immunoSEQ multiplex PCR, the repertoire was profiled, and TCRdb retains in-frame clones only, with some absent. That table furnishes V, J and clone size, whereas the DNA furnished D and trimming. The sample yields tens of thousands of clones, about nine tenths seen once. Source material: peripheral blood. The TCR originated in a woman older than 75 with acute or convalescent COVID-19. This sequence joins TRBV28 and TRBJ1-2, with 10 bases lining up with TRBD1. The CDR3 nucleotides read TGTGCCAGTAGACAGGGGGCTTTCGACGGCTACACCTTC. Its protein is CASRQGAFDGYTF.